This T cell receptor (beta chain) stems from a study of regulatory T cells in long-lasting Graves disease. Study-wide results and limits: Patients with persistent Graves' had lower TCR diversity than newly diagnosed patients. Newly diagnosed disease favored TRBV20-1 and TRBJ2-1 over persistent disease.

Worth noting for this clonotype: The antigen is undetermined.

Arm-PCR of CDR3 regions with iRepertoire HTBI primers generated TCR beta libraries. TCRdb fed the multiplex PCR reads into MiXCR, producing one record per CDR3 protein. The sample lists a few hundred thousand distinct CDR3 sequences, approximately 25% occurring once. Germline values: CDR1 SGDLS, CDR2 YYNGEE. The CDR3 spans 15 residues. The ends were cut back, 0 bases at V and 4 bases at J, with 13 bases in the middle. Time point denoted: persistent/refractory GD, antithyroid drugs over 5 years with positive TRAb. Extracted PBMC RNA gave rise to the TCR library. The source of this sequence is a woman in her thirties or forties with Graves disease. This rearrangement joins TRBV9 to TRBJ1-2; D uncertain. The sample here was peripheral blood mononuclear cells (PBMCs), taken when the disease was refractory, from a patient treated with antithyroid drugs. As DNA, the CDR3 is TGTGCCAGCAGCGTAGATTCGCAGGAATCCTATGGCTACACCTTC. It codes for CASSVDSQESYGYTF.